Listed here is a single T cell receptor (beta chain). Its target is not known. The record originates from a study of T-cell memory formation after mild COVID-19. Notes on the study in general: Contracting CD8+ clones were enriched in EMRA, CD4+ mainly in CM and EM. Confirmation was lacking for SARS-CoV-2 specificity of second-wave clones that peaked on day 37.

UMIs and sample barcodes were carried by the TCR alpha and TCR beta cDNA libraries that 5'RACE produced using constant-segment primers. TCRdb itself ran the 5' RACE reads through MiXCR, one entry per CDR3 protein. The sample has nearly 250,000 distinct CDR3 sequences; 15% are singletons. V was trimmed by 5 bases and J by 4 bases, leaving 11 bases between them. The CDR3 extends over 13 amino acids. Germline CDR1 is SGHTA and CDR2 is FQGTGA. Material for sequencing was PBMCs or a T cell subset sorted from them (not recorded which). This clonotype originated in an adult woman who had mild COVID-19 (a few samples of this study predate the infection). Cell type and time point are not known. The J gene is TRBJ2-5, the V gene TRBV7-3; no firm D call. CDR3 bases: TGTGCCAGCAGCAGCGCCATGGGAGAGACCCAGTACTTC. Residues: CASSSAMGETQYF.